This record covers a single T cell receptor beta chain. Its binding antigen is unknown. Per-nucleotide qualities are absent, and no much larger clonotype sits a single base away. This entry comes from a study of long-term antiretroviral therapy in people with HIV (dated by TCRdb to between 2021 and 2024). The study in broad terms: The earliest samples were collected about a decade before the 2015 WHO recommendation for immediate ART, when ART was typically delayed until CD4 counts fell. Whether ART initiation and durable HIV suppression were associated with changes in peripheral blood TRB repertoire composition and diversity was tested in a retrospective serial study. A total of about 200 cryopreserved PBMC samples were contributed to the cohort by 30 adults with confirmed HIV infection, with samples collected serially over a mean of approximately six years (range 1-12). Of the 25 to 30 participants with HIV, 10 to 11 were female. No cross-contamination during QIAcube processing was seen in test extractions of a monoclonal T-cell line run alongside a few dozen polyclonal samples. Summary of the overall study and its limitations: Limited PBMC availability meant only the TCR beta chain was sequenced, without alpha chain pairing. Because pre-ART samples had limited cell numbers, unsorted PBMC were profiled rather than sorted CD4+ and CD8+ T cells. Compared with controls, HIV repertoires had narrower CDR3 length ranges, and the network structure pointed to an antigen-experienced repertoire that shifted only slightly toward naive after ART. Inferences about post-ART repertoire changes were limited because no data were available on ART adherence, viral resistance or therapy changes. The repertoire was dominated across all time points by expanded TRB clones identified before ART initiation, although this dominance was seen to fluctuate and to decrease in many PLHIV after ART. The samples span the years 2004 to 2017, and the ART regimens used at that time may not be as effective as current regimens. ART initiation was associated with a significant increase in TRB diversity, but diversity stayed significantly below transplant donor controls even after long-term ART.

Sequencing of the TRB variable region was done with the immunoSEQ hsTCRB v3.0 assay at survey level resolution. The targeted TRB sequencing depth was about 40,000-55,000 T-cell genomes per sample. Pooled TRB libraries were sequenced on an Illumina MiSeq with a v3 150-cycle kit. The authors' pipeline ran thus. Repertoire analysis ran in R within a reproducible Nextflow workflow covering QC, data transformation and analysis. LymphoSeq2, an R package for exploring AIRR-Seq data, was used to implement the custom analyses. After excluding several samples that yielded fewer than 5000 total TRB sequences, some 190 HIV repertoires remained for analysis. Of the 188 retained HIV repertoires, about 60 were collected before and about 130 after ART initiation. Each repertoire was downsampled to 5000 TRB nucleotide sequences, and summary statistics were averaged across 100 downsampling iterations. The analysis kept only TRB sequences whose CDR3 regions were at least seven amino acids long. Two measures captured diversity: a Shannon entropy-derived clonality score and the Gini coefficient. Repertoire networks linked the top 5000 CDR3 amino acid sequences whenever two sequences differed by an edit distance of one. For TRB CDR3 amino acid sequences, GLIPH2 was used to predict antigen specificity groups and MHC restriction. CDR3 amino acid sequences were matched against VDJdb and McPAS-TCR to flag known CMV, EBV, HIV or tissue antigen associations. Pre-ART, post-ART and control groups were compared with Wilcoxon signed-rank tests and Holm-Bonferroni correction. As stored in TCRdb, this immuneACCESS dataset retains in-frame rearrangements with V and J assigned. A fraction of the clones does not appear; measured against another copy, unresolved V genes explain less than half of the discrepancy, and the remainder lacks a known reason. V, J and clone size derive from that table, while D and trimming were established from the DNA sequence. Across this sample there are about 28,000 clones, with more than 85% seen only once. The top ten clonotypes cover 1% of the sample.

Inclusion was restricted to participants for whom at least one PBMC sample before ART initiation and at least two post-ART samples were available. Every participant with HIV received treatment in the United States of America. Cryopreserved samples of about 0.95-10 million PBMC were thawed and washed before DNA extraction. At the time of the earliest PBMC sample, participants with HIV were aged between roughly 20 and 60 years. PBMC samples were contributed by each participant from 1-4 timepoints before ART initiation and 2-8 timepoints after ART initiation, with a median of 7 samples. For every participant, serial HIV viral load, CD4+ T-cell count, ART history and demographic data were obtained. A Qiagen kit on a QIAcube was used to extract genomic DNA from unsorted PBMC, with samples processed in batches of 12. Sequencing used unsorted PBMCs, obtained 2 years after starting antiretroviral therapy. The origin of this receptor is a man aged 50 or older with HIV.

The CDR3 reads CASSLEGWGANVLTF. The nucleotides read TGCGCCAGCAGCTTGGAGGGATGGGGGGCCAACGTCCTGACTTTC. This chain is built from TRBV5-1 and TRBJ2-6; a confident D gene designation cannot be given. Deletion took 0 bases off V and 4 bases off J, with a span of 8 bases between the germline ends. The CDR3 goes from the cysteine to the phenylalanine over 15 residues. The DNA shown is the 45-base CDR3, in frame from base 1. Via the germline V gene, CDR1 is SGHRS and CDR2 YFSETQ. When the CDR3 is completed using the reference TRBV5-1 and TRBJ2-6 genes on either side, the full variable domain is KAGVTQTPRYLIKTRGQQVTLSCSPISGHRSVSWYQQTPGQGLQFLFEYFSETQRNKGNFPGRFSGRQFSNSRSEMNVSTLELGDSALYLCASSLEGWGANVLTFGAGSRLTVL.